This is a list of T cell receptor beta chains from one sample in a study of cytomegalovirus exposure and HLA in healthy donors. Clones were read by immunoSEQ multiplex PCR, and TCRdb kept only the in-frame ones, dropping some. The repertoire holds some 55,000 clones, with just under 85% as singletons. The sample comprised PBMCs. These receptors were taken from a man aged 35 to 55 in good health and CMV-seronegative. The CDR3 runs from the conserved cysteine through the conserved F or W. A D gene is named only where the DNA matches it firmly. The size of a clone is reported for some rows only, either as once, few or many, or as a class for expanded clones.

-	-	TRBV11-3	TRBJ2-2	CASSLGYGGTGELFF	TGTGCCAGCAGCTTAGGTTACGGAGGCACCGGGGAGCTGTTTTTT
-	-	TRBV7-9	TRBJ2-1	CASSFTIVDEQFF	TGTGCCAGCAGCTTCACGATCGTAGATGAGCAGTTCTTC
-	-	TRBV16	TRBJ2-1	CASSRIQQGTDEQFF	TGTGCCAGCAGCCGAATCCAACAGGGTACAGATGAGCAGTTCTTC
-	-	TRBV29-1	TRBJ2-7	CSVVDLVDEQYF	TGCAGCGTTGTCGACTTGGTGGACGAGCAGTACTTC
-	TRBD1	TRBV11-2	TRBJ1-2	CASSFGDRAYGYTF	TGTGCCAGCAGCTTCGGGGACAGGGCCTATGGCTACACCTTC
-	TRBD2	TRBV9	TRBJ2-3	CASSVDFVAGGRDTQYF	TGTGCCAGCAGCGTAGACTTCGTAGCGGGGGGGCGAGATACGCAGTATTTT
-	TRBD1	TRBV4-2	TRBJ1-4	CASSQTNRGGDEKLFF	TGTGCCAGCAGCCAAACTAACAGGGGTGGAGATGAAAAACTGTTTTTT
-	TRBD2	TRBV11-3	TRBJ2-3	CASSSSGGAFGNTQYF	TGTGCCAGCAGCTCCAGCGGGGGGGCCTTCGGGAATACGCAGTATTTT
-	-	TRBV28	TRBJ1-1	CASSFSPLRNTEAFF	TGTGCCAGCAGTTTTTCGCCCCTGAGGAACACTGAAGCTTTCTTT
-	-	TRBV7-9	TRBJ2-3	CASSSRGLTVTDTQYF	TGTGCCAGCAGCTCCCGCGGACTAACTGTCACAGATACGCAGTATTTT
-	-	TRBV4-2	TRBJ1-5	CASSQDSRGGNQPQHF	TGTGCCAGCAGCCAAGACTCCAGGGGAGGGAATCAGCCCCAGCATTTT
-	TRBD1	TRBV15	TRBJ2-7	CATSRDRAGSEQYF	TGTGCCACCAGCAGGGACAGGGCGGGCTCCGAGCAGTACTTC
-	-	TRBV5-4	TRBJ2-3	CASSPSTFSADTQYF	TGTGCCAGCAGCCCTAGCACGTTTTCGGCAGATACGCAGTATTTT
-	TRBD1	TRBV7-2	TRBJ1-5	CASSLLDRVYQPQHF	TGTGCCAGCAGCCTCCTCGACAGGGTCTATCAGCCCCAGCATTTT
few	TRBD1	TRBV28	TRBJ1-5	CASSQTGGTFGNQPQHF	TGTGCCAGCAGCCAGACAGGGGGAACTTTTGGCAATCAGCCCCAGCATTTT
-	-	TRBV7-2	TRBJ2-5	CASSSRTNQETQYF	TGTGCCAGCAGCTCTAGAACAAATCAAGAGACCCAGTACTTC